This entry features one T cell receptor (beta chain) sequence. No cognate antigen has been identified for it. The record has no base qualities; no much larger clone is one base away. The sample originates from a study of T cell responses to AZD1222 COVID-19 vaccine (TCRdb year 2021). For the wider study: TCR sequencing covered approximately 230 trial participants: 207 given two doses of AZD1222 and some 25 given two doses of MenACWY control vaccine. Trial participants were enrolled by age into 18-55, 56-69 and 70-plus year subgroups, with around 150, 28 and 57 TCR-sequenced participants respectively. The paper as a whole reports these results and caveats: No day 14 peak-response samples were available, so repertoires were characterized only after the peak T cell response. After two AZD1222 doses, spike-specific TCR breadth and depth were significantly higher than at day 0 and than in MenACWY recipients. Most participants were white British and females outnumbered males, and the authors suggested that clonal diversity may have been underestimated. CD4 TCRs associated with the vaccine covered the entire spike protein, and the dominant responses were in regions 160-218 and 743-854. Conclusions about previously exposed vaccinees were limited because only 5 or 6 AZD1222 recipients were SARS-CoV-2 seropositive at baseline. Reportedly, almost half of the unique spike-specific TCRs recognized epitopes lying outside the regions that are mutated in the B.1.351 and B.1.1.7 variants. In the small 56-69-year group, the increase in depth fell short of significance, most likely because of low power.

The label giving this sample's time point can be read as: about 28 days (+/-7) after the second vaccine dose. What this sample's treatment or condition label stands for: meningococcal conjugate vaccine given as trial control. Vaccinee samples came from UK trials COV001 and COV002, including a single-blind randomized controlled phase 2/3 trial of AZD1222 (ChAdOx1 nCoV-19) in healthy adults. For TCRbeta chain sequencing, PBMC samples were collected from trial participants at day 0 and at day 28 after the second dose. The CDR3 regions of human TCRbeta chains were subjected to immunosequencing. As for how the authors treated the data: Repertoire TCRs were matched against a reference library of SARS-CoV-2-specific TCRs generated with the MIRA antigen-specificity platform. Breadth meant the fraction of unique TCRs that were SARS-CoV-2-associated, whereas depth meant the fraction of total T cells that were SARS-CoV-2-associated. Using the MIRA data, each spike-specific TCR was mapped to the spike region that the TCR reacts to and placed in a CD4 or CD8 class. Log10-transformed breadth and depth values were compared by one-way ANOVA with Sidak's multiple comparisons tests. TCRdb took this table from immuneACCESS and kept in-frame rearrangements with V and J called. Such tables lack part of the clones; where checked against another copy, unresolved V genes explain under half of the gap, and the rest is unexplained. That table supplies the V and J calls and clone size; D and trimming were determined from the DNA. The sample yields more than 95,000 clones; approximately 86% were counted once. Roughly 3.3% of the sample is held by the ten biggest clonotypes.

The junction carries 14 bases between V and J, which are trimmed by 1 base and 2 bases respectively. CDR1 SGHRS and CDR2 YFSETQ are derived from the germline V gene. The CDR3 has 16 amino acids, counting the end cysteine and phenylalanine. Kept here is only the CDR3 DNA, which spans 48 bases and is read in frame from base 1. In this chain, TRBV5-1 is recombined with TRBJ2-3, with the D segment identity uncertain. Sequenced here: peripheral blood, sampled 28 days after the second dose of the MenACWY control vaccine. The origin of this receptor is an adult who received the MenACWY meningococcal vaccine as a control. The DNA sequence is as follows: TGCGCCAGCAGCTTGTGGTCGGACCCGTTCACAGATACGCAGTATTTT. Protein translation: CASSLWSDPFTDTQYF.